This is a list of T cell receptor beta chains from one sample in a study of regulatory T cells in long-lasting Graves disease. One entry per CDR3 protein results from TCRdb running MiXCR on the multiplex PCR reads. In the table there are approximately 400,000 distinct CDR3 sequences, around a sixth of which are singletons. Sequenced material: peripheral blood mononuclear cells (PBMCs), taken at new diagnosis, from a patient treated with antithyroid drugs. Receptors originate from a female donor with Graves disease. Each CDR3 is given with its conserved first and last residue. Each record gives: V gene, J gene, clone size, D gene, CDR3 protein, CDR3 DNA. A D gene is named only where the DNA matches it firmly. Only part of the rows carry a size: once, few, many, or a class if the clone is expanded.

V gene: TRBV7-9
J gene: TRBJ2-7
clone size: -
D gene: -
CDR3 protein: CASSLQDSYEQYF
CDR3 DNA: TGTGCCAGCAGCCTACAGGACAGTTACGAGCAGTACTTC

V gene: TRBV11-2
J gene: TRBJ2-3
clone size: -
D gene: TRBD1
CDR3 protein: CASSSRGTGFADTQYF
CDR3 DNA: TGTGCCAGCAGCTCGCGAGGGACAGGGTTTGCAGATACGCAGTATTTT

V gene: TRBV3-1
J gene: TRBJ2-3
clone size: many
D gene: TRBD2
CDR3 protein: CASSQAVEREVTDTQYF
CDR3 DNA: TGTGCCAGCAGCCAAGCCGTCGAGCGGGAAGTGACAGATACGCAGTATTTT

V gene: TRBV6-5
J gene: TRBJ2-3
clone size: few
D gene: TRBD2
CDR3 protein: CASSYSRREVPRQYF
CDR3 DNA: TGTGCCAGCAGTTACTCGAGGCGGGAGGTCCCCCGGCAGTATTTT

V gene: TRBV7-2
J gene: TRBJ2-6
clone size: -
D gene: -
CDR3 protein: CASSPRRGFPYSGANVLTF
CDR3 DNA: TGTGCCAGCAGCCCCCGGAGGGGGTTCCCTTACTCTGGGGCCAACGTCCTGACTTTC

V gene: TRBV9
J gene: TRBJ1-4
clone size: -
D gene: TRBD1
CDR3 protein: CASSATGGGNEKLFF
CDR3 DNA: TGTGCCAGCAGCGCTACAGGGGGCGGAAATGAAAAACTGTTTTTT

V gene: TRBV24-1
J gene: TRBJ2-1
clone size: many
D gene: -
CDR3 protein: CATSDSGYNEQFF
CDR3 DNA: TGTGCCACCAGTGATTCAGGTTACAATGAGCAGTTCTTC

V gene: TRBV7-3
J gene: TRBJ2-1
clone size: -
D gene: -
CDR3 protein: CASSLTNRNNEQFF
CDR3 DNA: TGTGCCAGCAGCTTAACAAATCGGAACAATGAGCAGTTCTTC

V gene: TRBV30
J gene: TRBJ2-7
clone size: -
D gene: -
CDR3 protein: CAWWGQGGEQYF
CDR3 DNA: TGTGCCTGGTGGGGCCAGGGGGGCGAGCAGTACTTC

V gene: TRBV20-1
J gene: TRBJ1-1
clone size: many
D gene: -
CDR3 protein: CSASALDHGEAFF
CDR3 DNA: TGCAGTGCTAGTGCTTTGGACCATGGCGAAGCTTTCTTT

V gene: TRBV15
J gene: TRBJ2-3
clone size: many
D gene: -
CDR3 protein: CATSRGGQGTDTQYF
CDR3 DNA: TGTGCCACCAGCAGAGGGGGGCAGGGCACAGATACGCAGTATTTT

V gene: TRBV6-2/TRBV6-3
J gene: TRBJ1-2
clone size: many
D gene: -
CDR3 protein: CASSESASGVNYGYTF
CDR3 DNA: TGTGCCAGCAGTGAGTCAGCATCAGGGGTTAACTATGGCTACACCTTC

V gene: TRBV19
J gene: TRBJ1-1
clone size: -
D gene: -
CDR3 protein: CASSMGVLNTEAFF
CDR3 DNA: TGTGCCAGTAGTATGGGCGTCCTGAACACTGAAGCTTTCTTT

V gene: TRBV29-1
J gene: TRBJ2-2
clone size: few
D gene: TRBD1
CDR3 protein: CSVGRNDRDTGELFF
CDR3 DNA: TGCAGCGTTGGGAGAAATGACAGGGACACCGGGGAGCTGTTTTTT

V gene: TRBV28
J gene: TRBJ1-2
clone size: -
D gene: -
CDR3 protein: CASSFSATGYGYTF
CDR3 DNA: TGTGCCAGCAGTTTTTCAGCGACGGGCTATGGCTACACCTTC

V gene: TRBV5-6
J gene: TRBJ2-7
clone size: few
D gene: -
CDR3 protein: CASSLKGTPNEQYF
CDR3 DNA: TGTGCCAGCAGCTTGAAGGGGACTCCGAACGAGCAGTACTTC

V gene: TRBV7-9
J gene: TRBJ2-1
clone size: -
D gene: -
CDR3 protein: CASTTGGGALSNEQFF
CDR3 DNA: TGTGCCAGCACCACCGGCGGTGGGGCCTTAAGCAATGAGCAGTTCTTC

V gene: TRBV7-8
J gene: TRBJ1-1
clone size: many
D gene: -
CDR3 protein: CASSLKGGRERNTEAFF
CDR3 DNA: TGTGCCAGCAGCTTAAAGGGGGGCAGGGAGAGGAACACTGAAGCTTTCTTT

V gene: TRBV4-1
J gene: TRBJ1-3
clone size: many
D gene: -
CDR3 protein: CASSQGATLDSGNTIYF
CDR3 DNA: TGCGCCAGCAGCCAAGGAGCGACCTTGGACTCTGGAAACACCATATATTTT

V gene: TRBV9
J gene: TRBJ2-5
clone size: -
D gene: -
CDR3 protein: CASSVAGTGETQYF
CDR3 DNA: TGTGCCAGCAGCGTAGCCGGGACCGGGGAGACCCAGTACTTC

V gene: TRBV2
J gene: TRBJ2-2
clone size: once
D gene: TRBD2
CDR3 protein: CASRGTSGSPGELFF
CDR3 DNA: TGTGCCAGCAGGGGGACTAGCGGGAGCCCCGGGGAGCTGTTTTTT

V gene: TRBV7-3
J gene: TRBJ2-1
clone size: -
D gene: TRBD2
CDR3 protein: CASSLAGGRHNEQFF
CDR3 DNA: TGTGCCAGCAGTTTAGCGGGGGGGCGCCACAATGAGCAGTTCTTC

V gene: TRBV5-6
J gene: TRBJ2-3
clone size: few
D gene: -
CDR3 protein: CASSVPSYSPGTDTQYF
CDR3 DNA: TGTGCCAGCAGCGTACCCTCATACAGTCCGGGTACAGATACGCAGTATTTT

V gene: TRBV20-1
J gene: TRBJ2-1
clone size: -
D gene: TRBD1
CDR3 protein: CSAPTGGAYNEQFF
CDR3 DNA: TGCAGTGCGCCCACAGGGGGCGCCTACAATGAGCAGTTCTTC

V gene: TRBV28
J gene: TRBJ2-6
clone size: many
D gene: -
CDR3 protein: CASRSASGGANVLTF
CDR3 DNA: TGTGCCAGCAGATCGGCTTCGGGGGGGGCCAACGTCCTGACTTTC

V gene: TRBV28
J gene: TRBJ2-5
clone size: many
D gene: TRBD2
CDR3 protein: CASSLSAGEAMETQYF
CDR3 DNA: TGTGCCAGCAGTTTATCAGCGGGAGAAGCGATGGAGACCCAGTACTTC

V gene: TRBV12-5
J gene: TRBJ2-3
clone size: many
D gene: -
CDR3 protein: CASGLSTLVYRESTDTQYF
CDR3 DNA: TGTGCTAGTGGTTTGTCCACGCTAGTCTACAGGGAAAGCACAGATACGCAGTATTTT

V gene: TRBV10-2
J gene: TRBJ2-2
clone size: many
D gene: TRBD2
CDR3 protein: CASSATSGSAGELFF
CDR3 DNA: TGCGCCAGCAGCGCCACTAGCGGGAGCGCCGGGGAGCTGTTTTTT

V gene: TRBV19
J gene: TRBJ1-1
clone size: -
D gene: -
CDR3 protein: CASGGTLNTEAFF
CDR3 DNA: TGTGCCAGTGGCGGGACACTGAACACTGAAGCTTTCTTT

V gene: TRBV11-2
J gene: TRBJ2-5
clone size: many
D gene: -
CDR3 protein: CASSATKVGVRETQYF
CDR3 DNA: TGTGCCAGCAGCGCAACTAAGGTGGGAGTCCGCGAGACCCAGTACTTC

V gene: TRBV28
J gene: TRBJ2-1
clone size: many
D gene: -
CDR3 protein: CASSSRMIAEHYYNEQFF
CDR3 DNA: TGTGCCAGCAGTTCGCGGATGATAGCGGAGCACTATTACAATGAGCAGTTCTTC

V gene: TRBV2
J gene: TRBJ1-2
clone size: many
D gene: TRBD1
CDR3 protein: CASKTGTGYTF
CDR3 DNA: TGTGCCAGCAAGACAGGGACGGGCTACACCTTC

V gene: TRBV10-3
J gene: TRBJ1-1
clone size: many
D gene: -
CDR3 protein: CAGQGGLRTEAFF
CDR3 DNA: TGTGCCGGACAAGGGGGGCTGAGGACTGAAGCTTTCTTT

V gene: TRBV5-5
J gene: TRBJ1-2
clone size: many
D gene: TRBD1
CDR3 protein: CASSPGQARGGYTF
CDR3 DNA: TGTGCCAGCAGCCCAGGACAGGCCCGGGGTGGCTACACCTTC

V gene: TRBV5-4
J gene: TRBJ1-2
clone size: many
D gene: -
CDR3 protein: CASSWSGDSGFFGYTF
CDR3 DNA: TGTGCCAGCAGCTGGTCAGGGGATTCGGGGTTTTTTGGCTACACCTTC

V gene: TRBV5-6
J gene: TRBJ2-3
clone size: many
D gene: -
CDR3 protein: CASSFPESTDTQYF
CDR3 DNA: TGTGCCAGCAGCTTCCCGGAGAGCACAGATACGCAGTATTTT

V gene: TRBV6-2/TRBV6-3
J gene: TRBJ2-7
clone size: many
D gene: -
CDR3 protein: CASTPGRSLYEQYF
CDR3 DNA: TGTGCCAGCACCCCGGGTCGAAGCCTATACGAGCAGTACTTC

V gene: TRBV20-1
J gene: TRBJ2-7
clone size: many
D gene: TRBD2
CDR3 protein: CSASRLAAGYEQYF
CDR3 DNA: TGCAGTGCTAGCAGACTAGCGGCAGGCTACGAGCAGTACTTC

V gene: TRBV2
J gene: TRBJ2-1
clone size: many
D gene: -
CDR3 protein: CASSGLAPVNEQFF
CDR3 DNA: TGTGCCAGCAGTGGGCTAGCTCCAGTCAATGAGCAGTTCTTC

V gene: TRBV7-6
J gene: TRBJ1-2
clone size: many
D gene: -
CDR3 protein: CASSFPGDGYTF
CDR3 DNA: TGTGCCAGCAGCTTCCCGGGGGATGGCTACACCTTC

V gene: TRBV29-1
J gene: TRBJ2-2
clone size: many
D gene: -
CDR3 protein: CSVGTAYTGELFF
CDR3 DNA: TGCAGCGTGGGGACTGCTTACACCGGGGAGCTGTTTTTT

V gene: TRBV30
J gene: TRBJ1-2
clone size: many
D gene: -
CDR3 protein: CAWSAETGKGYTF
CDR3 DNA: TGTGCCTGGAGTGCCGAGACAGGAAAAGGCTACACCTTC

V gene: TRBV27
J gene: TRBJ1-2
clone size: -
D gene: -
CDR3 protein: CASSLSPTGPFAATF
CDR3 DNA: TGTGCCAGCAGTTTATCCCCGACAGGCCCCTTTGCGGCTACCTTC

V gene: TRBV4-1
J gene: TRBJ2-1
clone size: many
D gene: -
CDR3 protein: CASSQESNEQFF
CDR3 DNA: TGCGCCAGCAGCCAAGAGTCCAATGAGCAGTTCTTC

V gene: TRBV7-2
J gene: TRBJ2-2
clone size: many
D gene: -
CDR3 protein: CASSLRETGELFF
CDR3 DNA: TGTGCCAGCAGCTTAAGGGAAACCGGGGAGCTGTTTTTT

V gene: TRBV7-9
J gene: TRBJ2-5
clone size: few
D gene: -
CDR3 protein: CASRAQETQYF
CDR3 DNA: TGTGCCAGCAGGGCCCAAGAGACCCAGTACTTC